A single T cell receptor (beta chain) is shown here with its context. The V gene lost 0 bases and the J gene lost 3 bases, with 9 bases spanning the gap. CDR1 and CDR2 from the germline V gene are SGDLS and YYNGEE. CDR3 length: 14 residues. The data were obtained in a study of cytomegalovirus exposure and HLA in healthy donors. Both 60 Vbeta primers and 13 Jbeta primers went into the PCR. TCRdb's copy holds only in-frame clones and misses some; the assay was immunoSEQ multiplex PCR. The table lists 90,000 to 100,000 clones. The receptor was derived from a woman aged 25 to 39 in good health and CMV-seronegative. The V and J genes are TRBV9 and TRBJ1-1, with TRBD1 as a possible D gene (6 bases). Sequenced: PBMCs. The CDR3 DNA is TGTGCCAGCAGCGTAGTGGGGGCCGACACTGAAGCTTTCTTT. This codes for CASSVVGADTEAFF.